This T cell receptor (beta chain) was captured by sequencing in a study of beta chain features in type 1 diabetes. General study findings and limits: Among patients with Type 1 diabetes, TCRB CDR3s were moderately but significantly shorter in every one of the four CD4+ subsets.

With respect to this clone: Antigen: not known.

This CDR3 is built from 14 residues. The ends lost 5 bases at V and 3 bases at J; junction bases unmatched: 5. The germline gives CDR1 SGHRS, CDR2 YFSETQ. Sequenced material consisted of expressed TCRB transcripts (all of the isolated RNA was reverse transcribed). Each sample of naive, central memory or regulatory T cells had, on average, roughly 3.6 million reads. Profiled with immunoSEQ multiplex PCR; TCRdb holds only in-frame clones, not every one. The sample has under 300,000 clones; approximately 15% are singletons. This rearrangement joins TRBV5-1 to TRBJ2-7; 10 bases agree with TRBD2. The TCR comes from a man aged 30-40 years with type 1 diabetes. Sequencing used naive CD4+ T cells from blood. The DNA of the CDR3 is TGCGCCAGCAGTGACGCTAGCGGGGGCTACGAGCAGTACTTC. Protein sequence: CASSDASGGYEQYF. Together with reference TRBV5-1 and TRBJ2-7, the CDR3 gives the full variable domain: KAGVTQTPRYLIKTRGQQVTLSCSPISGHRSVSWYQQTPGQGLQFLFEYFSETQRNKGNFPGRFSGRQFSNSRSEMNVSTLELGDSALYLCASSDASGGYEQYFGPGTRLTVT.